A selection of T cell receptor beta chains follows, all from one sample in a study of T cell repertoires in cytomegalovirus infection. One entry per CDR3 protein, called by TCRdb with MiXCR from the reads. The sample consists of some 940,000 distinct CDR3 sequences, around 29% of them appearing once. Antigens of these TCRs are unknown. This specimen was cultured CD8+ T cells from PBMCs, taken from culture after CMV antigen stimulation. The receptors here all came from a human donor in good health (CMV status not recorded). Some clones in this sample may be carry-over from other donors' samples. CDR3s include the opening cysteine and the closing phenylalanine or tryptophan. A D gene is named only where the DNA matches it firmly. Where a row states a size, it is once, few, many or the class of an expanded clone; other rows omit it.

TRBJ2-3,TRBV4-2,-,TRBD2,CASLQSGGPGDTQYF,TGTGCCAGCTTGCAGAGCGGGGGGCCCGGAGATACGCAGTATTTT
TRBJ2-4,TRBV6-2/TRBV6-3,-,-,CASSRTRGDIQYF,TGTGCCAGCAGTCGGACACGGGGAGACATTCAGTACTTC
TRBJ2-7,TRBV4-1,-,TRBD2,CASSQIPGLAGPSYEQYF,TGCGCCAGCAGCCAGATACCGGGACTAGCGGGGCCTTCCTACGAGCAGTACTTC
TRBJ2-2,TRBV11-2,-,-,CASSLRWGGNTGELFF,TGTGCCAGCAGCTTAAGATGGGGGGGCAACACCGGGGAGCTGTTTTTT
TRBJ2-1,TRBV28,-,-,CASSLSSAGAYNEQFF,TGTGCCAGCAGTTTGAGTTCGGCGGGGGCTTACAATGAGCAGTTCTTC
TRBJ2-3,TRBV19,few,-,CASSERGAPDTDTQYF,TGTGCCAGTAGTGAACGAGGCGCCCCTGACACAGATACGCAGTATTTT
TRBJ2-5,TRBV7-3,-,-,CASSFAGNQETQYF,TGTGCCAGCAGCTTTGCCGGCAACCAAGAGACCCAGTACTTC
TRBJ2-1,TRBV6-2/TRBV6-3,many,-,CASSYSKQVLDPFYNEQFF,TGTGCCAGCAGTTACTCGAAACAGGTACTGGATCCTTTCTACAATGAGCAGTTCTTC
TRBJ1-2,TRBV19,few,-,CASSRPTPYYGYTF,TGTGCCAGTAGTAGACCGACACCTTACTATGGCTACACCTTC
TRBJ1-1,TRBV20-1,few,TRBD1,CSASTGTGLFGTEAFF,TGCAGTGCTAGCACCGGGACAGGCCTTTTTGGCACTGAAGCTTTCTTT
TRBJ2-3,TRBV12-3/TRBV12-4,few,TRBD1,CASTDRGDTQYF,TGTGCCAGCACCGACAGGGGCGATACGCAGTATTTT
TRBJ2-1,TRBV7-2,many,TRBD1,CASSSDRVIDEQFF,TGTGCCAGCAGCTCCGACAGGGTCATCGATGAGCAGTTCTTC
TRBJ1-3,TRBV6-1,-,-,CASAPVGSGNTIYF,TGTGCCAGCGCCCCGGTGGGGTCTGGAAACACCATATATTTT
TRBJ2-1,TRBV2,-,-,CASSAGETHYNEQFF,TGTGCCAGCAGTGCGGGGGAAACCCATTACAATGAGCAGTTCTTC
TRBJ2-7,TRBV27,few,-,CASSLAENYEQYF,TGTGCCAGCAGTTTAGCAGAGAACTACGAGCAGTACTTC
TRBJ1-6,TRBV5-4,-,TRBD1,CASSVSGTGHSPLHF,TGTGCCAGCAGCGTGTCCGGGACAGGGCATTCACCCCTCCACTTT
TRBJ2-1,TRBV6-2/TRBV6-3,-,-,CASEGTGYNEQFF,TGTGCCAGCGAGGGAACCGGCTACAATGAGCAGTTCTTC
TRBJ1-4,TRBV27,-,TRBD1,CASSLFPDRGPEEKLFF,TGTGCCAGCAGTTTATTCCCCGACAGGGGGCCTGAAGAAAAACTGTTTTTT
TRBJ2-1,TRBV4-1,many,-,CASSHQTPDPYNEQFF,TGCGCCAGCAGCCACCAAACGCCGGACCCCTACAATGAGCAGTTCTTC
TRBJ1-1,TRBV6-5,-,-,CASSNSPGAYTEAFF,TGTGCCAGCAGCAACTCCCCAGGGGCCTACACTGAAGCTTTCTTT
TRBJ1-2,TRBV27,few,-,CASSLAPSRYGYTF,TGTGCCAGCAGCCTAGCACCGTCCCGCTATGGCTACACCTTC
TRBJ2-1,TRBV4-1,many,-,CASSQESGSSYNEQFF,TGCGCCAGCAGCCAAGAAAGTGGGAGCTCCTACAATGAGCAGTTCTTC
TRBJ1-2,TRBV27,-,TRBD1,CASSLGTGREGYTF,TGTGCCAGCAGTTTAGGGACAGGCAGGGAGGGCTACACCTTC
TRBJ2-5,TRBV7-9,-,-,CASSYVQETQYF,TGTGCCAGCAGTTACGTCCAAGAGACCCAGTACTTC
TRBJ2-5,TRBV6-6,few,TRBD2,CASGVAGGPETQYF,TGTGCCAGCGGGGTAGCGGGGGGTCCTGAGACCCAGTACTTC
TRBJ2-2,TRBV7-6,-,TRBD1,CASSAIGQGARSNTGELFF,TGTGCCAGCAGCGCGATTGGGCAGGGGGCGCGTTCGAACACCGGGGAGCTGTTTTTT
TRBJ2-4,TRBV12-3/TRBV12-4,-,TRBD2,CANKTSAGGDLNIQYF,TGTGCCAACAAGACCAGTGCGGGGGGCGATTTAAACATTCAGTACTTC
TRBJ1-2,TRBV19,few,-,CAGWRGGYGYTF,TGTGCCGGATGGAGGGGAGGCTATGGCTACACCTTC
TRBJ2-3,TRBV7-9,-,-,CASSPAAGPEVDTQYF,TGTGCCAGCAGCCCGGCCGCGGGACCAGAGGTAGATACGCAGTATTTT
TRBJ1-6,TRBV7-2,many,-,CASSLARERFYNSPLHF,TGTGCCAGCAGCCTAGCACGGGAGAGATTCTATAATTCACCCCTCCACTTT